The text below deals with one TCR beta chain. This sample is part of a study of shared T cell receptors in the human thymus. The table came from immunoSEQ multiplex PCR; TCRdb's copy has only in-frame clones and leaves some out. The sample shows hundreds of thousands of clones, 85% to 90% of them seen only once. Trimming removed 0 bases from V and 6 bases from J; junction bases left unmatched: 14. CDR3 length: 19 residues. Germline V lookup: CDR1 LNHNV, CDR2 YYDKDF (reference sequence). These data also featured in a second study, about human thymus T cells. That paper states: Use of V and J genes seemed skewed within the thymic and blood repertoires.

The gene calls are TRBV15 and TRBJ2-1; 10 bases agree with TRBD2. Sequencing input: thymocytes. The clonotype comes from a boy in the first two years of life with a congenital heart defect. CDR3 coding DNA: TGTGCCACCAGCAGAGATCTCTTAGGGCCCGAGCGGGAGGGCAATGAGCAGTTCTTC. Translating it yields CATSRDLLGPEREGNEQFF.